Presented here are 13 T cell receptor beta chains from one specimen sequenced in a study of blood T cell repertoires in COVID-19. The protocol was immunoSEQ multiplex PCR, while the TCRdb copy is restricted to in-frame clones and leaves out a portion. The sample includes approximately 70,000 clones, 70% to 90% of them seen just once. Sequencing input: peripheral blood. Every receptor here comes from a human donor in a cohort sampled during active COVID-19.

This chain connects TRBV7-2 to TRBJ2-1, with 7 bases that match TRBD2. The length of the CDR3 is 14 residues. Germline values: CDR1 SGHTA, CDR2 FQGNSA. V lost 3 bases, J lost 2 bases, and 1 base stayed unmatched. The CDR3 coding sequence is TGTGCCAGCAGCTTGGCGGGGGCCTACAATGAGCAGTTCTTC. Protein: CASSLAGAYNEQFF.

This clone has a handful of counts. This chain connects TRBV12-3 or TRBV12-4 to TRBJ1-1; D remains ambiguous. The CDR3 covers 12 residues. The V end lost 5 bases, the J end lost 3 bases, and 7 bases lay between the germline ends. This CDR3 reads CASSPVHTEAFF. The CDR3, as DNA: TGTGCCAGCAGTCCGGTCCACACTGAAGCTTTCTTT.

The J gene is TRBJ2-3, the V gene TRBV7-2; perhaps TRBD2 as D (6 bases). The V and J ends lost 4 bases and 4 bases respectively, with 12 bases between them. From germline, CDR1 is SGHTA and CDR2 FQGNSA. CDR3 length equals 14 residues. CDR3 DNA: TGTGCCAGCAGCTCGGGACTCAGCCCAGATACGCAGTATTTT. Residues: CASSSGLSPDTQYF.

The CDR3 loop is CASSPPGLAGGRGELFF. For the CDR3, the DNA is TGTGCCAGCAGCCCCCCGGGACTAGCGGGGGGGCGGGGGGAGCTGTTTTTT. V is TRBV7-2 and J is TRBJ2-2; 16 nucleotides align to TRBD2. V trimming: 5 bases; J trimming: 8 bases; junction bases outside the gene matches: 8. This CDR3 is built from 17 residues. Germline V gene sequence: CDR1 SGHTA, CDR2 FQGNSA.

Only a few counts were recorded for this clone. The V call is TRBV11-2, the J call TRBJ2-1; 7 nucleotides line up with TRBD2. Germline V gene data show CDR1 as SGHAT and CDR2 as FQNNGV. Germline trimming cut 3 bases from V and 1 base from J; bases unmatched to any gene: 9. This CDR3 comprises 17 residues. The CDR3 loop reads CASSFGNSGLSYNEQFF. As DNA, the CDR3 is TGTGCCAGCAGCTTCGGGAATTCGGGACTATCCTACAATGAGCAGTTCTTC.

The J gene is TRBJ2-3, the V gene TRBV28; perhaps TRBD1 as D (6 bases). The CDR3 runs 16 residues. CDR1 and CDR2 from the germline V gene are MDHEN and SYDVKM. Trimming removed 5 bases from V and 1 base from J, with 16 bases in between. CDR3 sequence reads: CASSQQQGLGTDTQYF. In DNA, the CDR3 is TGTGCCAGCAGTCAGCAACAGGGATTAGGCACAGATACGCAGTATTTT.

The chain is built from TRBV6-5 and TRBJ2-7; 9 bases align to TRBD1. J was trimmed by 2 bases and V by 0 bases; bases with no gene match: 2. CDR1 MNHEY and CDR2 SVGAGI come from the germline V gene. The CDR3 sequence is 15 residues long. CDR3: CASSYSRQGAYEQYF. The CDR3 nucleotides read TGTGCCAGCAGTTACTCGAGACAGGGGGCCTACGAGCAGTACTTC.

The chain carries TRBV10-3 and TRBJ2-1; 7 bases fit TRBD2. The CDR3 is 16 amino acids. Trimming at V came to 3 bases and at J to 0 bases, leaving 5 bases not matched to a gene. Per the germline V gene, CDR1 is ENHRY and CDR2 is SYGVKD. The CDR3 region is CAISDWDYHSYNEQFF. CDR3 in DNA: TGTGCCATCAGTGACTGGGACTACCACTCCTACAATGAGCAGTTCTTC.

This clone appeared a single time. V usage is TRBV7-9 and J usage is TRBJ2-2, with D possibly TRBD2 on 5 matching bases. CDR3 length: 14 amino acids. The germline gives CDR1 SEHNR, CDR2 FQNEAQ (reference sequence). Trimming shortened V by 11 bases and J by 5 bases, and 18 bases separated the two germline ends. CDR3 nucleotide sequence: TGTGCCTACGATACGACCGGCGGGACCGGGGAGCTGTTTTTT. Protein product: CAYDTTGGTGELFF.

This chain uses TRBV4-3 with TRBJ2-2; 7 nucleotides agree with TRBD2. The CDR3 totals 17 residues. Germline lookup yields CDR1 LGHNA and CDR2 YSLEER. Trimming cost V 0 bases and J 0 bases; bases outside gene matches: 4. The CDR3 sequence: CASSQEGRGPNTGELFF. The CDR3 nucleotides read TGCGCCAGCAGCCAAGAAGGGAGGGGCCCGAACACCGGGGAGCTGTTTTTT.

This sequence joins TRBV19 and TRBJ1-2; 8 nucleotides line up with TRBD1. Per germline, CDR1 LNHDA and CDR2 SQIVND (reference sequence). V lost 5 bases to trimming and J lost 4 bases; unmatched junction nucleotides: 6. The CDR3 sequence is 14 residues long. CDR3 nucleotide sequence: TGTGCCAGTAGTTCAGACAGGGGCATCTATGGCTACACCTTC. Its protein is CASSSDRGIYGYTF.

V usage is TRBV27 and J usage is TRBJ1-1; D is unresolved. Trimming shortened V by 3 bases and J by 5 bases, and 13 bases separated the two germline ends. This CDR3 has 14 residues. Germline V gene data show CDR1 as MNHEY and CDR2 as SMNVEV (reference sequence). The CDR3 region is CASSLSGIRTEAFF. The DNA of the CDR3 is TGTGCCAGCAGTTTGTCCGGGATAAGAACTGAAGCTTTCTTT.

CDR3 sequence reads: CASTSTFSGRPGELFF. The CDR3, as DNA: TGTGCCAGTACATCGACCTTTAGCGGGAGACCCGGGGAGCTGTTTTTT. The chain links TRBV19 to TRBJ2-2; 9 nucleotides agree with TRBD2. CDR3 length: 16 amino acids. V lost 7 bases to trimming and J lost 6 bases; unmatched junction nucleotides: 12. Germline V gives CDR1 LNHDA, CDR2 SQIVND (reference sequence).